These T cell receptor beta chains were read from a single sample in a study of cytomegalovirus exposure and HLA in healthy donors. Using immunoSEQ multiplex PCR, the repertoire was profiled, and TCRdb retains in-frame clones only, with some absent. The repertoire holds roughly 240,000 clones, with more than 70% as singletons. Sequencing was carried out using PBMCs. These receptors came from a boy aged 10-17 years in good health and CMV-seronegative. Each CDR3 is given with its conserved first and last residue. Each record gives: J gene, V gene, CDR3 protein.

J gene: TRBJ2-7; V gene: TRBV11-3; CDR3 protein: CASSRRGTYEQYF
J gene: TRBJ2-5; V gene: TRBV27; CDR3 protein: CASSFWGLRETQYF
J gene: TRBJ1-1; V gene: TRBV10-3; CDR3 protein: CAIRNSGQGASTEAFF
J gene: TRBJ1-1; V gene: TRBV19; CDR3 protein: CASQRDREGPEAFF
J gene: TRBJ1-1; V gene: TRBV7-9; CDR3 protein: CASSSGYSEAFF
J gene: TRBJ2-1; V gene: TRBV5-6; CDR3 protein: CASGLTGTSRGGEQFF
J gene: TRBJ1-2; V gene: TRBV20-1; CDR3 protein: CSAIGSYGYTF
J gene: TRBJ2-1; V gene: TRBV7-9; CDR3 protein: CASSPLHMEQFF
J gene: TRBJ2-7; V gene: TRBV30; CDR3 protein: CAWEELAGVEQYF
J gene: TRBJ1-3; V gene: TRBV6-1; CDR3 protein: CASSEVWGAGNTIYF
J gene: TRBJ2-5; V gene: TRBV4-1; CDR3 protein: CASSQVRGSETQYF
J gene: TRBJ1-1; V gene: TRBV6-6; CDR3 protein: CASTDPGNTEAFF
J gene: TRBJ1-5; V gene: TRBV4-1; CDR3 protein: CASSQTEFGNQPQHF
J gene: TRBJ2-3; V gene: TRBV11-3; CDR3 protein: CASSLGLASDTQYF
J gene: TRBJ2-7; V gene: TRBV6-5; CDR3 protein: CASSYSTGDFSYEQYF
J gene: TRBJ1-1; V gene: TRBV6-4; CDR3 protein: CASSDRGRLGSSTEAFF
J gene: TRBJ1-2; V gene: TRBV6-5; CDR3 protein: CASSKVTGGYGYTF
J gene: TRBJ2-5; V gene: TRBV18; CDR3 protein: CASSPPGGGAEETQYF
J gene: TRBJ1-1; V gene: TRBV5-1; CDR3 protein: CASSPVGTGNTEAFF
J gene: TRBJ2-3; V gene: TRBV27; CDR3 protein: CASSLREGHTQYF
J gene: TRBJ1-2; V gene: TRBV6-1; CDR3 protein: CASRGSREHYGYTF
J gene: TRBJ2-3; V gene: TRBV14; CDR3 protein: CASSQVLAGTDTQYF
J gene: TRBJ1-2; V gene: TRBV6-1; CDR3 protein: CASSDPGTGAGGYTF
J gene: TRBJ2-1; V gene: TRBV10-1; CDR3 protein: CASSESGSSYNEQFF
J gene: TRBJ2-2; V gene: TRBV27; CDR3 protein: CASTTSANTGELFF
J gene: TRBJ1-1; V gene: TRBV5-1; CDR3 protein: CASSFWGGLNTEAFF
J gene: TRBJ2-7; V gene: TRBV9; CDR3 protein: CASSVGLREYEQYF
J gene: TRBJ1-5; V gene: TRBV11-2; CDR3 protein: CASSLSGKQPQHF
J gene: TRBJ2-7; V gene: TRBV7-6; CDR3 protein: CASSPARGQGSYEQYF
J gene: TRBJ2-1; V gene: TRBV6-1; CDR3 protein: CASSEAYSYSYNEQFF
J gene: TRBJ1-1; V gene: TRBV11-2; CDR3 protein: CASSTRQGLAFF